A single sample gave rise to the 21 T cell receptor beta chains below, sequenced in a study of cytomegalovirus exposure and HLA in healthy donors. A multiplex PCR was run with 60 Vbeta primers and 13 Jbeta primers. The repertoire was sequenced with immunoSEQ multiplex PCR; TCRdb's copy has only in-frame clones and lacks some. The sample has roughly 120,000 clones. Sequencing was performed on PBMCs. These receptors were obtained from a man aged 35 to 55 in good health and CMV-seronegative.

V gene TRBV27 combines with J gene TRBJ2-1; D is uncertain. The length of the CDR3 is 16 residues. Germline loops: CDR1 MNHEY, CDR2 SMNVEV (reference sequence). Trimming removed 0 bases from V and 4 bases from J, with 13 bases in between. The chain's CDR3 is CASSLSSAPDYNEQFF. CDR3 nucleotides: TGTGCCAGCAGTTTATCGAGCGCTCCTGATTACAATGAGCAGTTCTTC.

The chain links TRBV27 to TRBJ2-5; the match to TRBD1 covers 8 bases. Germline CDR1 is MNHEY and CDR2 is SMNVEV (reference sequence). The CDR3 is 15 residues long. J lost 11 bases, V lost 8 bases, and 19 bases had no gene match. The CDR3 sequence: CASWGLRDRPRSQYF. The CDR3 DNA is TGTGCCAGCTGGGGCCTCCGGGACAGGCCGCGGTCGCAGTACTTC.

This chain connects TRBV7-9 to TRBJ2-7; D not certain. V was trimmed by 4 bases and J by 1 base, leaving 5 bases between them. Germline CDR1 and CDR2: SEHNR and FQNEAQ (reference sequence). CDR3 length: 12 residues. The DNA for the CDR3 is TGTGCCAGCAGCTACAGTTCCTACGAGCAGTACTTC. As protein: CASSYSSYEQYF.

V usage is TRBV27 and J usage is TRBJ1-2; D is ambiguous. There are 13 residues in the CDR3. The germline gives CDR1 MNHEY, CDR2 SMNVEV (reference sequence). The ends were cut back, 5 bases at V and 5 bases at J, with 12 bases in the middle. CDR3 region: CASSPQAVYGYTF. As DNA, the CDR3 is TGTGCCAGCAGTCCCCAGGCAGTTTATGGCTACACCTTC.

CDR3: CSVEDPLRQQETQYF. The CDR3 DNA reads as TGCAGCGTTGAAGATCCATTGCGACAGCAAGAGACCCAGTACTTC. The V gene is TRBV29-1, the J gene TRBJ2-5; possibly TRBD1 for D (5 bases). The V gene's germline CDR1 is SQVTM and CDR2 ANQGSEA. V dropped 0 bases and J dropped 2 bases, with 13 bases sitting between them. CDR3 size: 15 residues.

The CDR3 protein is CASRNPRDSYEQYF. CDR3 DNA: TGTGCCAGCAGGAACCCCAGGGATTCCTACGAGCAGTACTTC. The chain has TRBV5-5 and TRBJ2-7; perhaps TRBD1 as D (5 bases). V was cut by 5 bases and J by 1 base, with 13 bases left in between. Germline V gene data show CDR1 as SGHKS and CDR2 as YYEKEE (reference sequence). There are 14 residues in the CDR3.

The rearrangement joins TRBV5-1 to TRBJ1-2; D is perhaps TRBD1 (5 bases). This CDR3 region has 14 residues. Looked up from germline, CDR1 is SGHRS and CDR2 is YFSETQ. The V end was cut by 4 bases, the J end by 4 bases, with 14 bases between. The CDR3 loop reads CASSGRQGSYGYTF. CDR3 in DNA: TGCGCCAGCAGCGGACGCCAGGGTTCCTATGGCTACACCTTC.

The rearrangement joins TRBV7-2 to TRBJ2-5; the D gene is possibly TRBD1 (8 bases). The CDR3 has 17 amino acids. CDR1 SGHTA and CDR2 FQGNSA come from the germline V gene. The germline V and J ends were trimmed by 1 base and 5 bases, with 20 bases remaining between them. The CDR3 DNA sequence: TGTGCCAGCAGCTTAGTGATAACAGGGGGGGCGCGGGAGACCCAGTACTTC. Protein: CASSLVITGGARETQYF. Looking up the rest from reference TRBV7-2 and TRBJ2-5 gives the full variable domain: GAGVSQSPSNKVTEKGKDVELRCDPISGHTALYWYRQSLGQGLEFLIYFQGNSAPDKSGLPSDRFSAERTGGSVSTLTIQRTQQEDSAVYLCASSLVITGGARETQYFGPGTRLLVL.

This chain joins TRBV4-1 and TRBJ2-7; 8 nucleotides align to TRBD1. The CDR3 has 15 residues. CDR1 MGHRA and CDR2 YSYEKL come from the germline V gene. The V gene end was trimmed by 1 base and the J gene end by 4 bases; junction bases not matched to a gene: 6. CDR3: CASSQVPGQEYEQYF. CDR3 bases: TGCGCCAGCAGCCAAGTACCGGGACAGGAGTACGAGCAGTACTTC.

V gene TRBV7-2 combines with J gene TRBJ2-4, with D possibly being TRBD1 (5 bases). The ends were cut back, 5 bases at V and 6 bases at J, with 14 bases in the middle. The CDR3 is 14 amino acids. Germline CDR1 is SGHTA and CDR2 is FQGNSA. CDR3 nucleotide sequence: TGTGCCAGCAGCCGAGATCCAACAGGAAACATTCAGTACTTC. Translating it yields CASSRDPTGNIQYF. The full variable domain, rest sourced from reference TRBV7-2 and TRBJ2-4, is GAGVSQSPSNKVTEKGKDVELRCDPISGHTALYWYRQSLGQGLEFLIYFQGNSAPDKSGLPSDRFSAERTGGSVSTLTIQRTQQEDSAVYLCASSRDPTGNIQYFGAGTRLSVL.

This chain joins TRBV23-1 and TRBJ1-2; TRBD1 matches at 8 bases. TRBV23-1 carries the ORF label, with uncertain function. With 2 bases clipped from V and 8 bases from J, the junction kept 13 bases outside the gene matches. This CDR3 is built from 16 residues. The CDR3 coding sequence is TGCGCCAGCAGTCAAACCCCCCCCCGGACAGGGAAAGGCTACACCTTC. This encodes CASSQTPPRTGKGYTF.

This chain connects TRBV11-3 to TRBJ2-2; 7 nucleotides agree with TRBD1. Germline CDR1 reads SGHNT; CDR2 reads YENEEA. The ends lost 4 bases at V and 7 bases at J; junction bases unmatched: 24. The CDR3 has 20 amino acids. The DNA for the CDR3 is TGTGCCAGCAGCTCCACCCAAGACGACAGGGACGCTCCTTGCGGCGGGGAGCTGTTTTTT. Translated, it gives CASSSTQDDRDAPCGGELFF.

The rearrangement links TRBV10-3 to TRBJ1-1, with a tentative D call TRBD1 (5 bases). The germline gives CDR1 ENHRY, CDR2 SYGVKD. The CDR3 has 14 amino acids. V was shortened by 2 bases and J by 0 bases, with 7 bases between the two germline ends. CDR3 region: CAISEGGMNTEAFF. For the CDR3, the DNA is TGTGCCATCAGTGAGGGGGGGATGAACACTGAAGCTTTCTTT.

The chain combines TRBV11-3 with TRBJ2-3; D ambiguous. This CDR3 is 12 amino acids long. V shed 2 bases and J shed 3 bases, with 3 bases lying between them. Per the germline V gene, CDR1 is SGHNT and CDR2 is YENEEA. CDR3 DNA: TGTGCCAGCAGCTTATATACAGATACGCAGTATTTT. Translation: CASSLYTDTQYF.

The V call is TRBV5-6, the J call TRBJ1-5, with unresolved D. CDR1 is SGHDT and CDR2 is YYEEEE in the germline V gene. CDR3 size: 15 residues. Trimming stripped 0 bases from V and 2 bases from J, with 9 bases between. The CDR3 spells CASSLAGWGNQPQHF. DNA for the CDR3: TGTGCCAGCAGCTTGGCCGGGTGGGGCAATCAGCCCCAGCATTTT.

V and J are TRBV11-3 and TRBJ2-5; D is perhaps TRBD1 (5 bases). The CDR3 has 13 residues. Germline V CDR1 and CDR2: SGHNT, YENEEA. The germline V and J ends were trimmed by 5 bases and 3 bases, with 10 bases remaining between them. The CDR3 sequence: CASSLGREETQYF. CDR3 DNA: TGTGCCAGCAGCCTGGGGCGTGAAGAGACCCAGTACTTC. Full variable domain (remainder filled in from reference TRBV11-3 and TRBJ2-5): EAGVVQSPRYKIIEKKQPVAFWCNPISGHNTLYWYLQNLGQGPELLIRYENEEAVDDSQLPKDRFSAERLKGVDSTLKIQPAELGDSAVYLCASSLGREETQYFGPGTRLLVL.

The gene calls are TRBV2 and TRBJ2-1; the match to TRBD2 covers 11 bases. The ends lost 6 bases at V and 3 bases at J; junction bases unmatched: 4. Germline values: CDR1 SNHLY, CDR2 FYNNEI. The CDR3 loop spans 15 amino acids. The CDR3: CASSPTSGSYNEQFF. CDR3 nucleotide sequence: TGTGCCAGCAGCCCAACTAGCGGGAGCTACAATGAGCAGTTCTTC.

The V gene is TRBV28, the J gene TRBJ2-7; 8 nucleotides agree with TRBD1. Germline lookup yields CDR1 MDHEN and CDR2 SYDVKM. Trimming cost V 3 bases and J 3 bases; bases outside gene matches: 19. The CDR3 totals 19 residues. Written as DNA, the CDR3 is TGTGCCAGCAGTTTCGACGACAGGGGTTTTGGGGGCCTGAGCTACGAGCAGTACTTC. This translates into CASSFDDRGFGGLSYEQYF.

The chain employs TRBV7-2 and TRBJ2-7; 15 bases align to TRBD2. The CDR3 totals 18 residues. V shed 0 bases and J 2 bases; nucleotides not matched to a gene: 5. The germline gives CDR1 SGHTA, CDR2 FQGNSA. The CDR3 nucleotides are TGTGCCAGCAGCTTAGCCCCTTGGACTAGCGGGAGGGCCTACGAGCAGTACTTC. Amino acid sequence: CASSLAPWTSGRAYEQYF.

The chain couples TRBV5-1 to TRBJ2-5; maybe TRBD2 (6 bases). Germline V gene data show CDR1 as SGHRS and CDR2 as YFSETQ. This CDR3 region has 15 residues. Between the trimmed V and J ends, which lost 7 bases and 2 bases, there was a span of 18 bases. In DNA, the CDR3 is TGCGCCAGCCACGAACCGAGCGGAGGGCAAGAGACCCAGTACTTC. Translated: CASHEPSGGQETQYF.

The chain links TRBV5-1 to TRBJ2-3; D call uncertain. CDR1 is SGHRS and CDR2 is YFSETQ in the germline V gene. The CDR3 contains 13 residues. V lost 2 bases and J lost 6, with 10 bases in between. The chain's CDR3 is CASSLSRLDTQYF. The CDR3 nucleotides are TGCGCCAGCAGCTTATCTAGGCTCGATACGCAGTATTTT.